This entry lists 15 T cell receptor beta chains sequenced from one sample in a study of human T cells and chemical hapten exposure. MiXCR was run by TCRdb on the RACE reads, yielding one entry per CDR3 protein. The sample gives about 180,000 distinct CDR3 sequences, under 35% of which show up once; nearly 3% is in the top ten. Time point noted: pre-sensitization, week 0. Treatment noted: therapeutic diphenylcyclopropenone sensitization with weekly scalp DPC. Source: whole blood, taken in connection with sensitization to the hapten diphenylcyclopropenone (DPC). The receptors were gathered from a woman aged 25 to 39 with alopecia areata. Some clones in this sample may be carry-over from other donors' samples.

The chain is built from TRBV28 and TRBJ2-7; D is ambiguous. Looked up from germline, CDR1 is MDHEN and CDR2 is SYDVKM. The length of the CDR3 is 12 residues. Trimming left V 7 bases short and J 3 bases short, with 10 bases between. The CDR3 DNA is TGTGCCAGCACGCACCCACGCTACGAGCAGTACTTC. Translating gives CASTHPRYEQYF.

V and J are TRBV19 and TRBJ2-4; D may be TRBD1 (5 bases). V lost 3 bases and J 2 bases, leaving 11 bases between the germline ends. Germline assignment: CDR1 LNHDA and CDR2 SQIVND (reference sequence). The CDR3 has 15 amino acids. The CDR3 region has the DNA TGTGCCAGTAGTATGATCAGGGATTCCAAAAACATTCAGTACTTC. Translation: CASSMIRDSKNIQYF.

This clonotype was observed a few times. The chain has TRBV10-3 and TRBJ1-1; D gene uncertain. Germline V gene lookup returns CDR1 ENHRY and CDR2 SYGVKD. The CDR3 runs 14 residues. Trimming pared 2 bases from V and 1 base from J, leaving 8 bases between. In DNA form, the CDR3 reads TGTGCCATCAGTGAGAGGGAGAGGAACACTGAAGCTTTCTTT. Its translation is CAISERERNTEAFF.

This clonotype turned up a few times. V usage is TRBV27 and J usage is TRBJ1-5; 7 positions match TRBD1. Per the germline V gene, CDR1 is MNHEY and CDR2 is SMNVEV (reference sequence). V dropped 5 bases and J dropped 0; count of bases not matched to a gene: 4. The length of the CDR3 is 15 residues. CDR3 protein: CASSLGQASNQPQHF. Here the CDR3 DNA reads TGTGCCAGCAGTCTCGGACAGGCTAGCAATCAGCCCCAGCATTTT.

This sequence joins TRBV6-5 and TRBJ1-2, with 7 bases lining up with TRBD1. J was trimmed by 2 bases and V by 11 bases; bases with no gene match: 5. CDR1 MNHEY and CDR2 SVGAGI come from the germline V gene. CDR3 size: 12 residues. CDR3 sequence (DNA): TGTGCCTCCAAACAGGGGAACTATGGCTACACCTTC. Protein product: CASKQGNYGYTF.

This clonotype was picked up a small number of times. V and J are TRBV27 and TRBJ1-1, with D hard to call. This CDR3 has 13 residues. Trimming pared 2 bases from V and 4 bases from J, leaving 8 bases between. Germline V gene lookup returns CDR1 MNHEY and CDR2 SMNVEV (reference sequence). The CDR3 sequence is CASSLGVGTEAFF. CDR3 in DNA: TGTGCCAGCAGTTTAGGGGTAGGCACTGAAGCTTTCTTT.

The CDR3 DNA reads TGTGCCAGCACCCCTACCGGGAGGAACACCGGGGAGCTGTTTTTT. Protein: CASTPTGRNTGELFF. The chain combines TRBV7-9 with TRBJ2-2, with D possibly matching TRBD2 (6 bases). CDR1 and CDR2 (germline): SEHNR, FQNEAQ (reference sequence). CDR3 length: 15 residues. V was cut by 7 bases and J by 1 base, with 13 bases left in between. Together with reference TRBV7-9 and TRBJ2-2, the CDR3 gives the full variable domain: DTGVSQNPRHKITKRGQNVTFRCDPISEHNRLYWYRQTLGQGPEFLTYFQNEAQLEKSRLLSDRFSAERPKGSFSTLEIQRTEQGDSAMYLCASTPTGRNTGELFFGEGSRLTVL.

CDR3 residues: CSARVETEQFF. In nucleotides, the CDR3 is TGCAGTGCTAGAGTGGAGACTGAGCAGTTCTTC. The chain carries TRBV20-1 and TRBJ2-1, with unresolved D. CDR3 length equals 11 residues. The V and J ends lost 1 base and 9 bases respectively, with 7 bases between them. Germline assignment: CDR1 DFQATT and CDR2 SNEGSKA (reference sequence).

The rearrangement links TRBV6-4 to TRBJ1-1, with no clear D. Germline CDR1 MRHNA, CDR2 SNTAGT. V was cut by 0 bases and J by 1 base, with 3 bases left in between. The CDR3 length is 13 residues. This CDR3 reads CASSDSENTEAFF. The DNA for the CDR3 is TGTGCCAGCAGTGACTCGGAGAACACTGAAGCTTTCTTT.

There are a few counts of this clonotype. The chain employs TRBV2 and TRBJ2-7, with D perhaps TRBD1 or TRBD2 (5 bases each). The germline gives CDR1 SNHLY, CDR2 FYNNEI. The CDR3 is made up of 13 amino acids. V lost 4 bases and J 4 bases, leaving 11 bases between the germline ends. CDR3 sequence reads: CASSVGTVYEQYF. The CDR3 coding sequence is TGTGCCAGCAGTGTGGGGACGGTGTACGAGCAGTACTTC.

The chain couples TRBV29-1 to TRBJ1-2; D gene unclear. V was cut by 5 bases and J by 8 bases, with 12 bases left in between. This CDR3 spans 11 amino acids. The germline V gene has CDR1 SQVTM and CDR2 ANQGSEA. CDR3: CSVLGLEGYTF. As DNA, the CDR3 is TGCAGCGTTTTAGGGCTAGAAGGCTACACCTTC.

The V call is TRBV7-8, the J call TRBJ2-6; the D gene could be TRBD1 or TRBD2 (5 bases each). V lost 5 bases, J lost 1 base, and 15 bases lay in between. The germline V gene has CDR1 SGHVS and CDR2 FQNEAQ. This CDR3 is built from 17 residues. The CDR3 coding sequence is TGTGCCAGCAGCCCAAGGGGAGTTGGGTCTGGGGCCAACGTCCTGACTTTC. Amino acid sequence: CASSPRGVGSGANVLTF.

The chain links TRBV29-1 to TRBJ2-2; perhaps D is TRBD1 or TRBD2 (5 bases each). V lost 7 bases to trimming and J lost 6 bases, with 15 bases between them. Germline-derived CDR1 and CDR2 are SQVTM and ANQGSEA. This CDR3 is built from 13 residues. This CDR3 reads CSGGWGLAGELFF. The CDR3 region has the DNA TGCAGCGGGGGGTGGGGTCTCGCCGGGGAGCTGTTTTTT.

The chain is built from TRBV10-3 and TRBJ2-7; D unclear. The CDR3 totals 15 residues. CDR1 and CDR2 from the germline V gene are ENHRY and SYGVKD. Trimming took off 0 bases at V and 1 base at J, with 10 bases between the two ends. The CDR3 bases are TGTGCCATCAGTGAGTCGAAGGGCCGATCCTACGAGCAGTACTTC. It specifies CAISESKGRSYEQYF.

This clonotype came up a few times. V is TRBV20-1 and J is TRBJ1-6, with 8 positions matching TRBD1. Germline CDR1 DFQATT, CDR2 SNEGSKA (reference sequence). Trimming cost V 4 bases and J 7 bases; bases outside gene matches: 9. This CDR3 spans 15 amino acids. The CDR3: CSATRTGTRNSPLHF. In nucleotides, the CDR3 is TGCAGTGCTACAAGGACAGGGACCCGAAATTCACCCCTCCACTTT.